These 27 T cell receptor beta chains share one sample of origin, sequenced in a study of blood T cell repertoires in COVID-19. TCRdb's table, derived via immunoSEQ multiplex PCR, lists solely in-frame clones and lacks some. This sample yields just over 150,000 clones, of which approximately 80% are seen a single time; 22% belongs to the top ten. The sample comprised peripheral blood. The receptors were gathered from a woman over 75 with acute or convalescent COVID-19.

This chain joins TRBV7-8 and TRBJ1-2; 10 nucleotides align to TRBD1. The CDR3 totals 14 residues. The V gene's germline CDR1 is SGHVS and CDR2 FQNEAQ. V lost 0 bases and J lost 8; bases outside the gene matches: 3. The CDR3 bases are TGTGCCAGCAGCTTAGCCGGGACAGGGGCGGGCTACACCTTC. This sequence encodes CASSLAGTGAGYTF.

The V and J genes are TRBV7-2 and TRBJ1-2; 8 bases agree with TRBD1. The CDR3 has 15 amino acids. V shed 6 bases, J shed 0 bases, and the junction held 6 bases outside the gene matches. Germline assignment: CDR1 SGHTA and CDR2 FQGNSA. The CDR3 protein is CASSDRDRSNYGYTF. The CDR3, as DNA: TGTGCCAGCAGTGACCGGGACAGGTCTAACTATGGCTACACCTTC.

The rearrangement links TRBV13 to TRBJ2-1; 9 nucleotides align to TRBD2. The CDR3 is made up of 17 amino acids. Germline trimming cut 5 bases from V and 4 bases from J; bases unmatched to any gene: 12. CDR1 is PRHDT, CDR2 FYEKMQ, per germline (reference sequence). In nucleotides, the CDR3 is TGTGCCAGCAGCCATCTAGGGGCTAGCGGGGCATACAATGAGCAGTTCTTC. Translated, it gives CASSHLGASGAYNEQFF.

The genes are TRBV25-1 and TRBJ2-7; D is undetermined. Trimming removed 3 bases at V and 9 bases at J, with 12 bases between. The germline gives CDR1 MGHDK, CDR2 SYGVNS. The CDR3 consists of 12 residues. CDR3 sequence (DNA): TGTGCCAGCAGTGATACAGTAACCGGGCAGTACTTC. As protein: CASSDTVTGQYF.

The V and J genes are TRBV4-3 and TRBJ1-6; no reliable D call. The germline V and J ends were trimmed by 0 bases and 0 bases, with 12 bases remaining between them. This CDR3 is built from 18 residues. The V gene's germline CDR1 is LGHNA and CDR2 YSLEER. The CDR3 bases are TGCGCCAGCAGCCAAGATGGAGGCCAGAGCTCCTATAATTCACCCCTCCACTTT. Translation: CASSQDGGQSSYNSPLHF.

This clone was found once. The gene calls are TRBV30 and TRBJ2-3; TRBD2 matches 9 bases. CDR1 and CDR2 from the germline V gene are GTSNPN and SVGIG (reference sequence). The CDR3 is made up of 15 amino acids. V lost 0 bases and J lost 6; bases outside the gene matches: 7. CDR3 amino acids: CAWSVGAGGFDTQYF. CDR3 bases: TGTGCCTGGAGTGTCGGGGCGGGAGGGTTTGATACGCAGTATTTT.

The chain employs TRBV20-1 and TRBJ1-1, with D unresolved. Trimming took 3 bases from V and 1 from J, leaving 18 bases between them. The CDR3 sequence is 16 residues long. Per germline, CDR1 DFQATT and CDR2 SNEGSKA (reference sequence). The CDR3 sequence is CSASYLPGSWNTEAFF. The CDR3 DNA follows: TGCAGTGCTAGTTACCTTCCGGGGTCTTGGAACACTGAAGCTTTCTTT.

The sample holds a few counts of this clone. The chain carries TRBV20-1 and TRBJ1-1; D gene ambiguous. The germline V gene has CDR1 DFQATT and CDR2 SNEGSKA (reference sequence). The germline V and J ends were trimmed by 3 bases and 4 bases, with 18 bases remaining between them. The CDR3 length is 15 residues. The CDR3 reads CSASESRLGGTEAFF. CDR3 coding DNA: TGCAGTGCTAGTGAAAGTCGCCTCGGTGGCACTGAAGCTTTCTTT.

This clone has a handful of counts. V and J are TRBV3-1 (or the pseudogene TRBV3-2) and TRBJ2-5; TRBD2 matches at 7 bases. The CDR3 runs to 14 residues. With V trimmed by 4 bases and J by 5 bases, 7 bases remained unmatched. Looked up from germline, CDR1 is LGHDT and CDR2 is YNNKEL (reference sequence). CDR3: CASSLLGGGETQYF. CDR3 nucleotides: TGTGCCAGCAGCCTGCTCGGGGGAGGGGAGACCCAGTACTTC.

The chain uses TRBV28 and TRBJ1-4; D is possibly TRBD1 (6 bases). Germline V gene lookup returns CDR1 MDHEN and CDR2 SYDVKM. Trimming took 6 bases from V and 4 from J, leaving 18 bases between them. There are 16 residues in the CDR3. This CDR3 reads CASSPAGGAGNEKLFF. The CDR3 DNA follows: TGTGCCAGCAGCCCTGCGGGGGGCGCGGGTAATGAAAAACTGTTTTTT.

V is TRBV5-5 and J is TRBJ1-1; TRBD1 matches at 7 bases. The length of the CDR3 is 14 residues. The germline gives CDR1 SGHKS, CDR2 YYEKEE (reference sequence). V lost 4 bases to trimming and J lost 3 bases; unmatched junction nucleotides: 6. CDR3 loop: CASSLTGDYTEAFF. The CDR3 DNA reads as TGTGCCAGCAGCCTAACAGGGGACTACACTGAAGCTTTCTTT.

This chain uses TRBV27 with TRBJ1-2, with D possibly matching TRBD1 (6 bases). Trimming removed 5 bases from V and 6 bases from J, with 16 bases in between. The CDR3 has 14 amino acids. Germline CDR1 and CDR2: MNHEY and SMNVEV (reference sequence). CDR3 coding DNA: TGTGCCAGCAGTATCGACAGGAACTCGGATGGCTACACCTTC. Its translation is CASSIDRNSDGYTF.

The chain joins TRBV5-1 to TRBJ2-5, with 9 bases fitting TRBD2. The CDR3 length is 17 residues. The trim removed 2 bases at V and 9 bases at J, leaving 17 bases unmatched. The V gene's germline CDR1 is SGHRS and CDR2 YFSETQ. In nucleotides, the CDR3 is TGCGCCAGCAGCTTCTTTCCCCGGGGGCGACTAGCGGAGGCCCAGTACTTC. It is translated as CASSFFPRGRLAEAQYF.

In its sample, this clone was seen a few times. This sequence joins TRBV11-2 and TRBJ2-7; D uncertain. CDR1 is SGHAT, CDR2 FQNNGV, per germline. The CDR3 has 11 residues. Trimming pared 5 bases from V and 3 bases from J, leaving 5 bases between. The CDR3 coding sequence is TGTGCCAGCAGCCCCGGCTACGAGCAGTACTTC. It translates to CASSPGYEQYF.

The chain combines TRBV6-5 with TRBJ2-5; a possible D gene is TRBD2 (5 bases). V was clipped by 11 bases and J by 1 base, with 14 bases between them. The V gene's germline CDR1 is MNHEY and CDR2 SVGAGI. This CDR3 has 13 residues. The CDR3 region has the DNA TGTGCCGGCGGGCGCGGAGTCCAAGAGACCCAGTACTTC. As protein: CAGGRGVQETQYF.

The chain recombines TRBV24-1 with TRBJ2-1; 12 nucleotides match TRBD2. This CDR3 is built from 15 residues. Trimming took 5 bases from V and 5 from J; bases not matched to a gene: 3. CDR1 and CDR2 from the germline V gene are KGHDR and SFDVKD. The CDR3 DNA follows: TGTGCCACCAGTGGAGGACTAGCGGGACACAATGAGCAGTTCTTC. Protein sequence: CATSGGLAGHNEQFF.

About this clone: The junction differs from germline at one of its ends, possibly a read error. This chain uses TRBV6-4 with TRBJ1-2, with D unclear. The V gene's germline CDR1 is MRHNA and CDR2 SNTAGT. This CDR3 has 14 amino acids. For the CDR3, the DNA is TGTGCCAGCAGTGCGAGGAGGGATGGATATGACTACACCTTC. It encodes CASSARRDGYDYTF.

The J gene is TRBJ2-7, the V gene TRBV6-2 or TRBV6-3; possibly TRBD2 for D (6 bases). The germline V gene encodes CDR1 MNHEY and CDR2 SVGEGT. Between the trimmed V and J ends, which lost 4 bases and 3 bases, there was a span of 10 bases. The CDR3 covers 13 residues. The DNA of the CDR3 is TGTGCCAGCAGTTCGGGACTCCTCTACGAGCAGTACTTC. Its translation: CASSSGLLYEQYF.

CDR3 DNA sequence: TGTGCCACCAGCGCCGGCGGGACTAGCGGGCTCTGGGACCAAGAGACCCAGTACTTC. It codes for CATSAGGTSGLWDQETQYF. The V and J genes are TRBV15 and TRBJ2-5; 12 bases fit TRBD2. Trimming took 5 bases from V and 0 from J; bases not matched to a gene: 13. Germline-derived CDR1 and CDR2 are LNHNV and YYDKDF (reference sequence). This CDR3 is built from 19 residues.

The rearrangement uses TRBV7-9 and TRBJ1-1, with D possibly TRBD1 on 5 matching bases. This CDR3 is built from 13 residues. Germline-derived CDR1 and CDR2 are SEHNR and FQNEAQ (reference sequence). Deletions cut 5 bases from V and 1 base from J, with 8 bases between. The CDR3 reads CASSPTENTEAFF. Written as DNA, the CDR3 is TGTGCCAGCAGCCCGACAGAGAACACTGAAGCTTTCTTT.

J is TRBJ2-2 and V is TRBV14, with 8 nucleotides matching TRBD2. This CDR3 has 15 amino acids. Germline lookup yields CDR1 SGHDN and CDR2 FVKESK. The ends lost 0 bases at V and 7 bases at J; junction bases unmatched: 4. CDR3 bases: TGTGCCAGCAGCCAAGAGTGGGGACTAGACGGGGAGCTGTTTTTT. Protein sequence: CASSQEWGLDGELFF.

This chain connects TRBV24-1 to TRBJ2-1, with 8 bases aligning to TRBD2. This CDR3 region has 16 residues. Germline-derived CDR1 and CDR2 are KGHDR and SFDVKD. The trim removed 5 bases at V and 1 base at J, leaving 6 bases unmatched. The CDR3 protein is CATSGVGGESYNEQFF. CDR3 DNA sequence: TGTGCCACCAGTGGTGTCGGGGGGGAATCCTACAATGAGCAGTTCTTC.

The CDR3 sequence: CASSLGQGQPQHF. CDR3 sequence (DNA): TGTGCCAGCAGTTTGGGACAGGGACAGCCCCAGCATTTT. The rearrangement links TRBV12-3 or TRBV12-4 to TRBJ1-5; 9 bases match TRBD1. The V gene end was trimmed by 3 bases and the J gene end by 7 bases; junction bases not matched to a gene: 1. The CDR3 contains 13 residues.

The chain's CDR3 is CSVVFSGSGNEQFF. CDR3 DNA: TGCAGCGTTGTGTTTAGCGGGAGTGGGAATGAGCAGTTCTTC. The J gene is TRBJ2-1, the V gene TRBV29-1; 9 bases match TRBD2. The CDR3 is made up of 14 amino acids. V lost 4 bases and J lost 7; bases outside the gene matches: 8. Germline loops: CDR1 SQVTM, CDR2 ANQGSEA.

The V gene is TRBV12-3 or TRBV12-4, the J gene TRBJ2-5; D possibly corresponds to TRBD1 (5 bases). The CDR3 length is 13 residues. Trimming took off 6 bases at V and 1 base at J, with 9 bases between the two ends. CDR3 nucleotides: TGTGCCAGCAGGTTTGGGGCCCAAGAGACCCAGTACTTC. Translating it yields CASRFGAQETQYF.

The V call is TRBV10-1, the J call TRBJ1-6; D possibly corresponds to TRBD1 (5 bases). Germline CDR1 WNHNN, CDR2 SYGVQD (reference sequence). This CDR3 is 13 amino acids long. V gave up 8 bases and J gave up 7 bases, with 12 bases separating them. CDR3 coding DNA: TGCGCCAGCCGGGCAGGGAGGAATTCACCCCTCCACTTT. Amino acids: CASRAGRNSPLHF.

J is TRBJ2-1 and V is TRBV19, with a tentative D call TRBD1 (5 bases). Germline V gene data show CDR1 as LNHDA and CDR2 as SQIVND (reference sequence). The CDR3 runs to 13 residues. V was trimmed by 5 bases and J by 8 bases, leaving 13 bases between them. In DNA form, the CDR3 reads TGTGCCAGTAGTGGGGCAGGGAAGGATGAGCAGTTCTTC. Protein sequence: CASSGAGKDEQFF.